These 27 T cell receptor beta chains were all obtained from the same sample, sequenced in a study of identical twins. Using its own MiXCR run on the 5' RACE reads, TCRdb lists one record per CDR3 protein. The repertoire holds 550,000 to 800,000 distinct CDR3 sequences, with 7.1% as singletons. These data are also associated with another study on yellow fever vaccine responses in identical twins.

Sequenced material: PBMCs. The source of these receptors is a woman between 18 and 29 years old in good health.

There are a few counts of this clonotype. The CDR3 DNA reads as TGCGCCAGCAGCTTGGCTATACAGGACACCGGGGAGCTGTTTTTT. Translating it yields CASSLAIQDTGELFF. The chain joins TRBV5-1 to TRBJ2-2, with a weak D call TRBD1 (5 bases). CDR3 length: 15 residues. Deletions cut 0 bases from V and 3 bases from J, with 9 bases between. Germline assignment: CDR1 SGHRS and CDR2 YFSETQ.

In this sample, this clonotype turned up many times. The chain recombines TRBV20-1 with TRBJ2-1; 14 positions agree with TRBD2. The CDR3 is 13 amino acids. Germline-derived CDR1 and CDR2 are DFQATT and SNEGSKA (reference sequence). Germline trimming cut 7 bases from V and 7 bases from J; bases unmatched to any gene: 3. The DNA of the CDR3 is TGCAGTGTTGGGACTAGCGGGAGAAATGAGCAGTTCTTC. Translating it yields CSVGTSGRNEQFF.

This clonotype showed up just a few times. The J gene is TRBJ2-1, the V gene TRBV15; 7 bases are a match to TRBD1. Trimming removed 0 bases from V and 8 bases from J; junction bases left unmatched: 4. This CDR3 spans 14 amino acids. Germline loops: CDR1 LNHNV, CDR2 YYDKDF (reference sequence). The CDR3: CATSRDGTGDEQFF. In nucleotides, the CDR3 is TGTGCCACCAGCAGAGATGGTACAGGGGATGAGCAGTTCTTC.

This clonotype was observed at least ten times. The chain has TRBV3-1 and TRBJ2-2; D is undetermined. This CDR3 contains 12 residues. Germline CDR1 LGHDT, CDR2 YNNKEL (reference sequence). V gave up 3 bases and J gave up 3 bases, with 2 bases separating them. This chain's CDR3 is CASSHDTGELFF. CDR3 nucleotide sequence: TGTGCCAGCAGCCATGACACCGGGGAGCTGTTTTTT. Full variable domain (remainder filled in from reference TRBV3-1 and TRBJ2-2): DTAVSQTPKYLVTQMGNDKSIKCEQNLGHDTMYWYKQDSKKFLKIMFSYNNKELIINETVPNRFSPKSPDKAHLNLHINSLELGDSAVYFCASSHDTGELFFGEGSRLTVL.

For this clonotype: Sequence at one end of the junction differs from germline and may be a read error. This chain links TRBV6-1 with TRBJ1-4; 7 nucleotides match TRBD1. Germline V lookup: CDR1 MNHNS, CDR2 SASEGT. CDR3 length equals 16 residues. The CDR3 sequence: CASRRGTGQNLERLFF. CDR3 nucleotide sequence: TGTGCCAGCAGAAGGGGAACGGGACAGAACCTAGAAAGACTGTTTTTT.

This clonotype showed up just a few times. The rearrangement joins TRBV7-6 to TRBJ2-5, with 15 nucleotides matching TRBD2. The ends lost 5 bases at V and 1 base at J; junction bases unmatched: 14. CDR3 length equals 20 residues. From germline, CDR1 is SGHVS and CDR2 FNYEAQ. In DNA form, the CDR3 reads TGTGCCAGCAGCCCATGGGGCTGGACTAGCGGGAGGGCCTTCCAAGAGACCCAGTACTTC. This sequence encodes CASSPWGWTSGRAFQETQYF.

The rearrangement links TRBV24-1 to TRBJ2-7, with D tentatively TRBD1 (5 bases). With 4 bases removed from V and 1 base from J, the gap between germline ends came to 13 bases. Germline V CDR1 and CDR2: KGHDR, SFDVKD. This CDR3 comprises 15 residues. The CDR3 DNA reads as TGTGCCACCAGTGAACTAAGACAGAGGTCCTACGAGCAGTACTTC. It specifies CATSELRQRSYEQYF.

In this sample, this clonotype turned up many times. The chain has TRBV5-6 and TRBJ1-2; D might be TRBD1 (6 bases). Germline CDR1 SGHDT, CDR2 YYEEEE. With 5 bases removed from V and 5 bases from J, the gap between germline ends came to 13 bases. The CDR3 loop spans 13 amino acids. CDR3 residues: CASRPPGEYGYTF. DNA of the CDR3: TGTGCCAGCAGACCCCCAGGGGAGTATGGCTACACCTTC.

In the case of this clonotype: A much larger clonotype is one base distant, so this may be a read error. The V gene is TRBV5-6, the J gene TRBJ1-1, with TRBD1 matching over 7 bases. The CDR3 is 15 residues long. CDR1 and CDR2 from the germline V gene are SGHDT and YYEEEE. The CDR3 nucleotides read TGTGCCAGGAGCTTGTTGAAGGGGGCGATCACTGAAGCTTTCTTT. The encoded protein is CARSLLKGAITEAFF.

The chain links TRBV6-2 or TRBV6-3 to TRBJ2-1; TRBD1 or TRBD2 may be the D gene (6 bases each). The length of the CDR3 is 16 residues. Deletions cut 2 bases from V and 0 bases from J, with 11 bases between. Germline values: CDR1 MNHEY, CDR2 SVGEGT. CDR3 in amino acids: CASSYKPGASYNEQFF. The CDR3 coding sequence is TGTGCCAGCAGTTACAAGCCGGGGGCCTCCTACAATGAGCAGTTCTTC.

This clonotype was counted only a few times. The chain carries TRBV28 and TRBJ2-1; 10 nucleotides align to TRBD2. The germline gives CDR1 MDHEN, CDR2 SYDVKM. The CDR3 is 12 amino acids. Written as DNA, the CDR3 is TGTGGGGTAGCGGGGGGCTACAATGAGCAGTTCTTC. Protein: CGVAGGYNEQFF.

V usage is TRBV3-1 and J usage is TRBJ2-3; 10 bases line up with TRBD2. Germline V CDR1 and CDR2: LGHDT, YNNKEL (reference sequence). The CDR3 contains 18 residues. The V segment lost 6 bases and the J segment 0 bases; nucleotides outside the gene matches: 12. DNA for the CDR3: TGTGCCAGCAGTCTTCAGCGGGGGGGCCTATTAAGCACAGATACGCAGTATTTT. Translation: CASSLQRGGLLSTDTQYF.

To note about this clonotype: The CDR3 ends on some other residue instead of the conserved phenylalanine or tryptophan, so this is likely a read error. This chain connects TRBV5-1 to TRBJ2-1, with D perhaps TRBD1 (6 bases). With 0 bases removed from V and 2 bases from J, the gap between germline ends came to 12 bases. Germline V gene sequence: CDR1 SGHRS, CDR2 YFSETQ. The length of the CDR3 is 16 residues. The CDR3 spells CASSLGAGAAYNEQFL. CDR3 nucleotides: TGCGCCAGCAGCTTGGGGGCAGGGGCAGCCTACAATGAGCAGTTCCTC.

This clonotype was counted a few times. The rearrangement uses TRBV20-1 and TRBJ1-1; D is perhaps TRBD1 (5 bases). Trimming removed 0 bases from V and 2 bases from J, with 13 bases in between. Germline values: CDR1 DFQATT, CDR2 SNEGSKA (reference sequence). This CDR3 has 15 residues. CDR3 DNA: TGCAGTGCTAGAGAACAGGACGGGGTTAACACTGAAGCTTTCTTT. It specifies CSAREQDGVNTEAFF.

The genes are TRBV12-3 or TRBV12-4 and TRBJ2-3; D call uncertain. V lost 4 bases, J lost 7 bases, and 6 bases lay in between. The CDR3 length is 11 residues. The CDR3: CASSSDYTQYF. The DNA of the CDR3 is TGTGCCAGCAGTTCCGACTATACGCAGTATTTT.

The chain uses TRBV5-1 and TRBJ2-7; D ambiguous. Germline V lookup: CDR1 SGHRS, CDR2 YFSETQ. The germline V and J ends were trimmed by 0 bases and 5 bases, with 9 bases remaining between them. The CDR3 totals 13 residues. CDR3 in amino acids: CASSLGELHEQYF. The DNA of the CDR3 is TGCGCCAGCAGCTTGGGGGAACTGCACGAGCAGTACTTC.

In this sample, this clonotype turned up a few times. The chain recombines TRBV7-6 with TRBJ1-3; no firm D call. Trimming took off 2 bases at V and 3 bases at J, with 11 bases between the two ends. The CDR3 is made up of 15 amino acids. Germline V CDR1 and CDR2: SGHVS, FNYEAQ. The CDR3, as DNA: TGTGCCAGCAGCTTATTGGGAGGAGGTGGAAACACCATATATTTT. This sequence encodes CASSLLGGGGNTIYF. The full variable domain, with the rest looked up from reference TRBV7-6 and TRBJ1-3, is GAGVSQSPRYKVTKRGQDVALRCDPISGHVSLYWYRQALGQGPEFLTYFNYEAQQDKSGLPNDRFSAERPEGSISTLTIQRTEQRDSAMYRCASSLLGGGGNTIYFGEGSWLTVV.

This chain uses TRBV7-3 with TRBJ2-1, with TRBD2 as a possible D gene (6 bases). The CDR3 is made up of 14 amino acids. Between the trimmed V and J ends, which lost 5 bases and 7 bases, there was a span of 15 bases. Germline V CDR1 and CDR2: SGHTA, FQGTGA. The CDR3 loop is CASSPNPAGNEQFF. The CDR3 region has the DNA TGTGCCAGCAGCCCAAATCCAGCGGGTAATGAGCAGTTCTTC.

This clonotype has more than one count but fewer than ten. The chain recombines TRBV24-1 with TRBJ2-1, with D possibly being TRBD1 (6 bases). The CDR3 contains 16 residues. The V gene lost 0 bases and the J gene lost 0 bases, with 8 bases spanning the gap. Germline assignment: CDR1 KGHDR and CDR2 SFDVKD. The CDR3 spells CATSDLRGSSYNEQFF. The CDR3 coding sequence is TGTGCCACCAGTGATTTGAGGGGGAGCTCCTACAATGAGCAGTTCTTC.

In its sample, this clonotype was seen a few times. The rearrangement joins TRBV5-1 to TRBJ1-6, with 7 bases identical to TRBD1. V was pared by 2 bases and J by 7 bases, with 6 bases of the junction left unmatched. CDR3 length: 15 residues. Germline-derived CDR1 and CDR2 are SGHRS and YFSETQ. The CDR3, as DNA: TGCGCCAGCAGCTTCGACCCACAGGGGAATTCACCCCTCCACTTT. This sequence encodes CASSFDPQGNSPLHF.

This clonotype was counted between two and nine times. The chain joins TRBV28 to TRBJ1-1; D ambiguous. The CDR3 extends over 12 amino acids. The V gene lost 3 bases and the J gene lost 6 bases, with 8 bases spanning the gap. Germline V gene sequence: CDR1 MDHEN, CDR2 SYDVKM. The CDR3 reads CASSFGLSEAFF. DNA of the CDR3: TGTGCCAGCAGTTTTGGGCTTTCTGAAGCTTTCTTT.

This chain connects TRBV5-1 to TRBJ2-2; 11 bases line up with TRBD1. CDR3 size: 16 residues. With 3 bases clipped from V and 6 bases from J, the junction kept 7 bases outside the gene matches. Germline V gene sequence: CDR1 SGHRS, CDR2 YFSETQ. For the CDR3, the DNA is TGCGCCAGCAGCTCCCGGGACAGGGGGAATCCCGGGGAGCTGTTTTTT. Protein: CASSSRDRGNPGELFF.

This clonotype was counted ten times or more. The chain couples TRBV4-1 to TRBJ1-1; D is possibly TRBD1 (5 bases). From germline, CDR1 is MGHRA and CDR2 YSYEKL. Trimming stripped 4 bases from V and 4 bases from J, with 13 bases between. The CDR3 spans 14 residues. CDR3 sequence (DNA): TGCGCCAGCAGCCGGGCCGGGGGGGTCACTGAAGCTTTCTTT. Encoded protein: CASSRAGGVTEAFF.

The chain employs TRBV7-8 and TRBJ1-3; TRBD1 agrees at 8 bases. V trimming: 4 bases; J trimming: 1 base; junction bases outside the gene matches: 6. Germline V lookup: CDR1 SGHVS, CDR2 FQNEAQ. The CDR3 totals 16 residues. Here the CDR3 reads CASSSPQGVSGNTIYF. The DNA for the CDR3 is TGTGCCAGCAGCTCCCCACAGGGGGTTTCTGGAAACACCATATATTTT.

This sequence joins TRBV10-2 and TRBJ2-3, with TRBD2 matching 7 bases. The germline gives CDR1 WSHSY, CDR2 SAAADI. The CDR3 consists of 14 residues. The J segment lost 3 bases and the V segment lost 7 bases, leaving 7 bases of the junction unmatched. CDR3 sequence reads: CASNLGGTTDTQYF. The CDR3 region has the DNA TGCGCCAGCAACCTCGGGGGGACTACAGATACGCAGTATTTT.

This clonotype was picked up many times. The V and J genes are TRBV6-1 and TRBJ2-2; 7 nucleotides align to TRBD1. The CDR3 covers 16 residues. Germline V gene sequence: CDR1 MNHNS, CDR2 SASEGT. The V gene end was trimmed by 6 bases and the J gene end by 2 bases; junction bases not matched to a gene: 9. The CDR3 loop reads CASRTRPGGNTGELFF. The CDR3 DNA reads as TGTGCCAGCAGAACCCGACCAGGGGGTAACACCGGGGAGCTGTTTTTT.

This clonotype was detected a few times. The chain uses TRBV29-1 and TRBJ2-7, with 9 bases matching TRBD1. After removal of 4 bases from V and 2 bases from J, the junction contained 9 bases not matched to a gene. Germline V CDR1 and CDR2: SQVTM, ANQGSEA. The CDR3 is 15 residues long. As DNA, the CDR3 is TGCAGCGTTGCTGGGGCCGGGACAGGGCCCTACGAGCAGTACTTC. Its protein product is CSVAGAGTGPYEQYF.